Following are 27 T cell receptor beta chains from one sample sequenced in a study of T cells in Graves' hyperthyroidism and ophthalmopathy. Amplified TCR beta CDR3 regions came from RNA transcripts. During a first-round RT-PCR of the TCR CDR3, the HTBI primer set was used. TCRdb re-called the multiplex PCR reads through MiXCR, storing one row per CDR3 protein. The sample shows almost 350,000 distinct CDR3 sequences, about a sixth of them seen only once. The sample taken for sequencing was blood. These TCRs come from a woman between 35 and 50 years old with Graves' ophthalmopathy.

On this clonotype: At one of its ends the junction is not consistent with the germline gene, which may arise from a read error. The gene calls are TRBV3-1 and TRBJ2-7; TRBD2 might be the D (5 bases). The CDR3 has 12 amino acids. Germline V gene sequence: CDR1 LGHDT, CDR2 YNNKEL (reference sequence). The CDR3 region has the DNA TGTGCCAGCAGCCCCTCCGCGGGCGTAACTCACTTC. This codes for CASSPSAGVTHF.

This clonotype has a count of ten or more. The chain uses TRBV12-3 or TRBV12-4 and TRBJ2-2; 10 positions match TRBD1. J gave up 8 bases and V 5 bases, and 14 bases lay outside the gene matches. CDR3 size: 17 residues. The DNA of the CDR3 is TGTGCCAGCAGTAATGGGGACAGGGGAAGAAGTCAAGGGGAGCTGTTTTTT. This translates into CASSNGDRGRSQGELFF.

This clonotype has at least ten counts. The chain combines TRBV5-6 with TRBJ1-1; 11 bases map to TRBD1. V lost 3 bases, J lost 4 bases, and 2 bases stayed unmatched. Germline V gene sequence: CDR1 SGHDT, CDR2 YYEEEE. CDR3 length: 14 amino acids. CDR3 residues: CASSYGTGGTEAFF. CDR3 sequence (DNA): TGTGCCAGCAGCTACGGGACAGGGGGCACTGAAGCTTTCTTT.

The sample holds many counts of this clonotype. The chain combines TRBV6-2 or TRBV6-3 with TRBJ2-6; D is unclear. Germline CDR1 is MNHEY and CDR2 is SVGEGT. The CDR3 totals 15 residues. Trimming pared 0 bases from V and 4 bases from J, leaving 7 bases between. This CDR3 reads CASSYSGEGANVLTF. CDR3 in DNA: TGTGCCAGCAGTTACTCTGGCGAGGGGGCCAACGTCCTGACTTTC.

This clonotype was picked up many times. CDR3 bases: TGCGCCAGCAGTGAGACGGGACAGCCTTATGGCTACACCTTC. It codes for CASSETGQPYGYTF. The chain is built from TRBV10-1 and TRBJ1-2; 7 bases fit TRBD1. V gave up 2 bases and J gave up 5 bases; unmatched junction bases: 5. Germline loops: CDR1 WNHNN, CDR2 SYGVQD (reference sequence). The CDR3 length is 14 residues.

This chain connects TRBV19 to TRBJ1-5; D gene uncertain. The CDR3 is 14 amino acids. Germline V lookup: CDR1 LNHDA, CDR2 SQIVND (reference sequence). V gave up 3 bases and J gave up 6 bases, with 12 bases separating them. The CDR3 nucleotides read TGTGCCAGTAGTATCCCCACATCTGGTCAGCCCCAGCATTTT. It yields the protein CASSIPTSGQPQHF.

This clonotype occurred many times. The chain carries TRBV11-2 and TRBJ1-2; D unresolved. The germline V and J ends were trimmed by 2 bases and 8 bases, with 18 bases remaining between them. Germline assignment: CDR1 SGHAT and CDR2 FQNNGV. The CDR3 length is 15 residues. The CDR3 loop reads CASSLSTDALKGYTF. As DNA, the CDR3 is TGTGCCAGCAGCTTAAGCACAGACGCCCTGAAGGGCTACACCTTC.

There are many counts of this clonotype. V usage is TRBV12-3 or TRBV12-4 and J usage is TRBJ1-1; D ambiguous. This CDR3 is 11 amino acids long. V shed 6 bases and J shed 2 bases, with 4 bases lying between them. The CDR3 DNA sequence: TGTGCCAGCAGCCCTAACACTGAAGCTTTCTTT. It translates to CASSPNTEAFF.

This clonotype came up many times. This sequence joins TRBV27 and TRBJ2-7; no definite D call. V lost 6 bases and J 0 bases, leaving 18 bases between the germline ends. Germline CDR1 and CDR2: MNHEY and SMNVEV (reference sequence). There are 16 residues in the CDR3. CDR3 nucleotides: TGTGCCAGCAGCCACAATCGACCTGCCAGCTCCTACGAGCAGTACTTC. Translated: CASSHNRPASSYEQYF.

The chain employs TRBV12-5 and TRBJ1-1; 7 bases fit TRBD1. V trimming: 6 bases; J trimming: 1 base; junction bases outside the gene matches: 14. The CDR3 contains 17 residues. CDR1 is LGHNT and CDR2 is FRNRAP in the germline V gene. The CDR3 reads CASGTGRGIHRNTEAFF. CDR3 nucleotide sequence: TGTGCTAGTGGGACAGGGCGGGGGATCCATAGGAACACTGAAGCTTTCTTT.

There are many counts of this clonotype. V is TRBV19 and J is TRBJ1-5; D is unclear. This CDR3 is 16 amino acids long. CDR1 is LNHDA, CDR2 SQIVND, per germline (reference sequence). V was clipped by 5 bases and J by 0 bases, with 14 bases between them. The CDR3, as DNA: TGTGCCAGTAGTCTTATATTGGGAAATAGCAATCAGCCCCAGCATTTT. Protein: CASSLILGNSNQPQHF.

This clonotype showed up just a few times. The V call is TRBV27, the J call TRBJ1-2; perhaps TRBD1 as D (5 bases). The V and J ends lost 5 bases and 3 bases respectively, with 19 bases between them. This CDR3 is 16 amino acids long. Germline V gene sequence: CDR1 MNHEY, CDR2 SMNVEV (reference sequence). CDR3 sequence: CASSPSLGRTYYGYTF. As DNA, the CDR3 is TGTGCCAGCAGTCCCAGTTTGGGGCGAACCTACTATGGCTACACCTTC.

This clonotype has at least ten counts. The V call is TRBV12-3 or TRBV12-4, the J call TRBJ2-7; D gene ambiguous. The V and J ends lost 2 bases and 2 bases respectively, with 13 bases between them. CDR3 length equals 15 residues. As DNA, the CDR3 is TGTGCCAGCAGTTTACTCGCGGAGCCTACCTACGAGCAGTACTTC. Its translation: CASSLLAEPTYEQYF.

Ten or more counts support this clonotype. The rearrangement uses TRBV19 and TRBJ2-7, with 7 nucleotides matching TRBD1. The length of the CDR3 is 14 residues. Germline CDR1 and CDR2: LNHDA and SQIVND (reference sequence). J gave up 6 bases and V 5 bases, and 10 bases lay outside the gene matches. CDR3 protein: CASSSGGTWSEQYF. CDR3 nucleotide sequence: TGTGCCAGTAGTTCAGGGGGAACCTGGAGCGAGCAGTACTTC.

This clonotype was observed many times. The junction does not match germline at one end; this may be a read error. The V and J genes are TRBV6-1 and TRBJ2-5, with a possible D match to TRBD1 (6 bases). This CDR3 has 14 residues. Germline CDR1 and CDR2: MNHNS and SASEGT. As DNA, the CDR3 is TGTGCCAGCAGGGAAGGGGGTACACCGGAGACCCAGTACTTC. Translating gives CASREGGTPETQYF.

At least ten counts were recorded for this clonotype. The V gene is TRBV28, the J gene TRBJ2-6; weak D call: TRBD1 (5 bases). The germline V gene encodes CDR1 MDHEN and CDR2 SYDVKM. The ends were cut back, 3 bases at V and 0 bases at J, with 12 bases in the middle. This CDR3 has 17 residues. The CDR3 DNA sequence: TGTGCCAGCAGTTTGGTAGGGGCGATCTCTGGGGCCAACGTCCTGACTTTC. Its protein is CASSLVGAISGANVLTF.

This clonotype has a count of ten or more. The chain is built from TRBV7-2 and TRBJ2-7; 8 positions match TRBD1. V dropped 4 bases and J dropped 2; count of bases not matched to a gene: 7. Germline assignment: CDR1 SGHTA and CDR2 FQGNSA. The CDR3 has 15 amino acids. CDR3 residues: CASSWVGQGAYEQYF. The CDR3 bases are TGTGCCAGCAGCTGGGTCGGACAGGGAGCCTACGAGCAGTACTTC.

This clonotype was seen many times. The V call is TRBV6-2 or TRBV6-3, the J call TRBJ1-5; a possible D gene is TRBD1 (6 bases). The CDR3 length is 14 residues. The germline CDR1 and CDR2 sequences are MNHEY and SVGEGT. V was trimmed by 2 bases and J by 6 bases, leaving 11 bases between them. CDR3 sequence reads: CASSYRDNRQPQHF. CDR3 nucleotide sequence: TGTGCCAGCAGTTACCGGGACAATCGTCAGCCCCAGCATTTT.

This clonotype showed up just a few times. The CDR3 DNA reads TGCGCCAGCAGCTTGAAGGGCGGGGCCCGGCAAGATACGCAGTATTTT. Residues: CASSLKGGARQDTQYF. The chain has TRBV5-1 and TRBJ2-3, with D possibly TRBD2 on 6 matching bases. V lost 1 base to trimming and J lost 5 bases, with 17 bases between them. This CDR3 is built from 16 residues. Germline V CDR1 and CDR2: SGHRS, YFSETQ.

This clonotype was seen ten or more times. This chain joins TRBV19 and TRBJ1-1, with a possible D match to TRBD1 (6 bases). Trimming pared 4 bases from V and 0 bases from J, leaving 12 bases between. Germline V gene lookup returns CDR1 LNHDA and CDR2 SQIVND (reference sequence). The CDR3 covers 15 residues. CDR3 region: CASSTPAGVNTEAFF. The CDR3 coding sequence is TGTGCCAGTAGTACCCCCGCAGGGGTGAACACTGAAGCTTTCTTT.

This clonotype was recorded many times. V gene TRBV7-2 combines with J gene TRBJ2-5, with D unclear. The V end was cut by 0 bases, the J end by 2 bases, with 1 base between. The CDR3 spans 12 residues. Germline assignment: CDR1 SGHTA and CDR2 FQGNSA. The CDR3: CASSLAQETQYF. The CDR3 DNA reads TGTGCCAGCAGCTTAGCACAAGAGACCCAGTACTTC.

This clonotype was found many times. The V call is TRBV28, the J call TRBJ2-2, with D possibly TRBD1 on 5 matching bases. Trimming cost V 6 bases and J 2 bases, with 13 bases left between them. The germline gives CDR1 MDHEN, CDR2 SYDVKM. The CDR3 has 15 residues. CDR3 in amino acids: CASRTLDSNTGELFF. The CDR3, as DNA: TGTGCCAGCAGGACCCTCGACAGCAACACCGGGGAGCTGTTTTTT.

This clonotype has a count of ten or more. The chain is built from TRBV28 and TRBJ2-7, with a possible D match to TRBD2 (5 bases). The CDR3 length is 12 residues. Trimming cost V 7 bases and J 6 bases, with 13 bases left between them. Germline lookup yields CDR1 MDHEN and CDR2 SYDVKM. CDR3 sequence (DNA): TGTGCCAGCATGGGTTTAAGCGGCGAGCAGTACTTC. As protein: CASMGLSGEQYF.

This clonotype was observed a single time. This rearrangement joins TRBV7-3 to TRBJ2-5; 8 bases fit TRBD2. The V and J ends lost 0 bases and 3 bases, in that order; junction bases with no gene match: 3. The CDR3 loop spans 15 amino acids. Germline loops: CDR1 SGHTA, CDR2 FQGTGA. The CDR3 here is CASSLTAGDKETQYF. CDR3 coding DNA: TGTGCCAGCAGCTTAACAGCGGGGGACAAAGAGACCCAGTACTTC.

This chain connects TRBV6-1 to TRBJ2-7; 7 nucleotides match TRBD2. Germline CDR1 is MNHNS and CDR2 is SASEGT. The CDR3 extends over 15 amino acids. V lost 1 base and J lost 3; bases outside the gene matches: 6. CDR3: CASSEDPSGIYEQYF. The CDR3 DNA sequence: TGTGCCAGCAGTGAAGATCCTAGCGGTATCTACGAGCAGTACTTC.

This clonotype has a count of ten or more. This sequence joins TRBV28 and TRBJ2-5; TRBD2 aligns across 10 bases. In germline, CDR1 is MDHEN, CDR2 SYDVKM. V gave up 5 bases and J gave up 1 base; unmatched junction bases: 7. The CDR3 covers 16 residues. The CDR3 reads CASSPLAGDVQETQYF. The CDR3 bases are TGTGCCAGCAGTCCTCTAGCGGGAGACGTCCAAGAGACCCAGTACTTC.

This clonotype has at least ten counts. V usage is TRBV27 and J usage is TRBJ2-5; 7 bases line up with TRBD1. The CDR3 totals 14 residues. Germline V gene data show CDR1 as MNHEY and CDR2 as SMNVEV (reference sequence). Unmatched junction bases numbered 10, after V lost 5 bases and J lost 7 bases. The CDR3 coding sequence is TGTGCCAGCAGTATTACAGGGGCCGTGGGGACCCAGTACTTC. It specifies CASSITGAVGTQYF.